A single sample gave rise to the 13 T cell receptor beta chains below, sequenced in a study of T cell responses to AZD1222 COVID-19 vaccine. The assay was immunoSEQ multiplex PCR, and TCRdb's table has in-frame clones only and misses some. The sample contains over 130,000 clones, about nine tenths of which appear only once. The sample in question was peripheral blood, obtained on day 0 of AZD1222 vaccination. The receptors originated from an adult in good health.

V and J are TRBV12-3 or TRBV12-4 and TRBJ2-1; 7 positions match TRBD1. This CDR3 contains 13 residues. The junction had 5 bases not matched to a gene; V was cut back by 9 bases and J by 3 bases. The CDR3 is CASWDRNYNEQFF. The CDR3 DNA reads as TGTGCCAGTTGGGACAGAAACTACAATGAGCAGTTCTTC.

This chain joins TRBV5-1 and TRBJ2-2; 7 nucleotides match TRBD1. V lost 4 bases, J lost 2 bases, and 5 bases stayed unmatched. Germline assignment: CDR1 SGHRS and CDR2 YFSETQ. The CDR3 runs 15 residues. Here the CDR3 DNA reads TGCGCCAGCAGCCGGGGACAGCCTAACACCGGGGAGCTGTTTTTT. This translates into CASSRGQPNTGELFF.

This chain uses TRBV25-1 with TRBJ2-7; TRBD1 is a possible D gene (6 bases). CDR3 length equals 11 residues. Looked up from germline, CDR1 is MGHDK and CDR2 is SYGVNS. V was trimmed by 6 bases and J by 4 bases, leaving 7 bases between them. CDR3 coding DNA: TGTGCCAGCAGGGGACAATACGAGCAGTACTTC. Translation: CASRGQYEQYF.

The chain combines TRBV5-1 with TRBJ2-7; D not resolved. This CDR3 comprises 15 residues. CDR1 SGHRS and CDR2 YFSETQ come from the germline V gene. V was clipped by 0 bases and J by 4 bases, with 14 bases between them. CDR3 sequence: CASSLGGDRVYEQYF. The CDR3 nucleotides read TGCGCCAGCAGCTTGGGTGGTGACCGAGTGTACGAGCAGTACTTC.

This chain links TRBV5-6 with TRBJ2-5; the match to TRBD1 covers 8 bases. J was trimmed by 4 bases and V by 8 bases; bases with no gene match: 7. The CDR3 sequence is 13 residues long. In germline, CDR1 is SGHDT, CDR2 YYEEEE. The CDR3 region has the DNA TGTGCCAGTGGAGGACAGGGCGGAGAGACCCAGTACTTC. Translating it yields CASGGQGGETQYF.

The rearrangement links TRBV6-6 to TRBJ2-1; D may be TRBD1 or TRBD2 (8 bases each). V shed 5 bases and J shed 5 bases, with 28 bases lying between them. Per germline, CDR1 MNHNY and CDR2 SVGAGI (reference sequence). CDR3 length: 19 amino acids. The CDR3 DNA sequence: TGTGCCAGCAGTCCCCCGACAGGGGTCTTAGGACTAGCCAACAATGAGCAGTTCTTC. This sequence encodes CASSPPTGVLGLANNEQFF.

The V call is TRBV6-4, the J call TRBJ1-1; D is unresolved. CDR1 is MRHNA, CDR2 SNTAGT, per germline. Trimming removed 3 bases at V and 1 base at J, with 6 bases between. This CDR3 has 13 residues. The CDR3 DNA is TGTGCCAGCAGTGAGGAGGCGAACACTGAAGCTTTCTTT. Residues: CASSEEANTEAFF.

The chain joins TRBV11-2 to TRBJ1-1; D gene ambiguous. The V gene's germline CDR1 is SGHAT and CDR2 FQNNGV. V was cut by 3 bases and J by 0 bases, with 8 bases left in between. This CDR3 has 14 amino acids. For the CDR3, the DNA is TGTGCCAGCAGCTTTACTCAGGTGAACACTGAAGCTTTCTTT. It is translated as CASSFTQVNTEAFF.

The V call is TRBV7-2, the J call TRBJ2-7; 9 nucleotides line up with TRBD2. The germline V gene has CDR1 SGHTA and CDR2 FQGNSA. This CDR3 contains 17 residues. Trimming at V came to 2 bases and at J to 3 bases, leaving 11 bases not matched to a gene. Here the CDR3 reads CASSLYAAGGLHYEQYF. CDR3 nucleotide sequence: TGTGCCAGCAGCTTATATGCCGCGGGAGGGCTTCACTACGAGCAGTACTTC.

The chain couples TRBV7-9 to TRBJ1-2; the D gene is possibly TRBD1 (5 bases). V shed 7 bases and J shed 2 bases, with 8 bases lying between them. The V gene's germline CDR1 is SEHNR and CDR2 FQNEAQ (reference sequence). The CDR3 runs to 12 residues. Here the CDR3 DNA reads TGTGCCAGCACCTGGGGGAACTATGGCTACACCTTC. As protein: CASTWGNYGYTF.

V is TRBV30 and J is TRBJ1-1; 9 nucleotides align to TRBD1. The J segment lost 5 bases and the V segment lost 5 bases, leaving 6 bases of the junction unmatched. Germline V gene lookup returns CDR1 GTSNPN and CDR2 SVGIG (reference sequence). The CDR3 has 13 residues. In DNA form, the CDR3 reads TGTGCCTGGGTTGGACAGGGGAGTACTGAAGCTTTCTTT. This gives the protein CAWVGQGSTEAFF.

The J gene is TRBJ1-2, the V gene TRBV7-9; D ambiguous. V lost 6 bases, J lost 13 bases, and 6 bases lay in between. CDR3 size: 8 residues. Germline V gene sequence: CDR1 SEHNR, CDR2 FQNEAQ (reference sequence). In DNA, the CDR3 is TGTGCCAGCAGTCCCCCCACCTTC. This gives the protein CASSPPTF.

V is TRBV5-1 and J is TRBJ1-1; TRBD1 aligns across 11 bases. CDR3 length: 14 residues. In germline, CDR1 is SGHRS, CDR2 YFSETQ. V lost 3 bases and J lost 4; bases outside the gene matches: 2. CDR3 DNA sequence: TGCGCCAGCAGCTCGGGACAGGGGGGCACTGAAGCTTTCTTT. It yields the protein CASSSGQGGTEAFF.